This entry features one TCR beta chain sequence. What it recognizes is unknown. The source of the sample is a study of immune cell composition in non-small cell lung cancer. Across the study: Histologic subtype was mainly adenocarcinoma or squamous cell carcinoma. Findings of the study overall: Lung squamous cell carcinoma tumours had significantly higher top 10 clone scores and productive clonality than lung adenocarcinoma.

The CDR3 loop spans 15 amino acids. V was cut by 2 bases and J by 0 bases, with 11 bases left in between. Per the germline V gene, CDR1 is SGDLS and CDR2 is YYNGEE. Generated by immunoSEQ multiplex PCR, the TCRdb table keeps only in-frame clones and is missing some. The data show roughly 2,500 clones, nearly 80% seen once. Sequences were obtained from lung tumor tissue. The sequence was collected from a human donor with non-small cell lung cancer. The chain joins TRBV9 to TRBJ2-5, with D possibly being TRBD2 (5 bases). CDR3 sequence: CASSVAGGYQETQYF. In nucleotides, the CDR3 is TGTGCCAGCAGCGTTGCAGGCGGGTACCAAGAGACCCAGTACTTC. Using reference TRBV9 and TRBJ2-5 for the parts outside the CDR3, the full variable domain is DSGVTQTPKHLITATGQRVTLRCSPRSGDLSVYWYQQSLDQGLQFLIQYYNGEERAKGNILERFSAQQFPDLHSELNLSSLELGDSALYFCASSVAGGYQETQYFGPGTRLLVL.